These 13 T cell receptor beta chains were all obtained from the same sample, sequenced in a study of T cell responses to AZD1222 COVID-19 vaccine. Assay: immunoSEQ multiplex PCR; the TCRdb copy retains only in-frame clones and omits some. Here the sample spans approximately 170,000 clones, about 83% being singletons. Sequencing was performed on peripheral blood, taken 28 days after the second AZD1222 dose. These receptors all stem from an adult who received the AZD1222 COVID-19 vaccine.

V gene TRBV6-5 combines with J gene TRBJ1-1; 7 nucleotides align to TRBD1. The trim removed 6 bases at V and 0 bases at J, leaving 7 bases unmatched. Per germline, CDR1 MNHEY and CDR2 SVGAGI. The CDR3 is 15 amino acids. The CDR3 here is CASRATTGVNTEAFF. CDR3 nucleotides: TGTGCCAGCAGAGCCACAACAGGGGTGAACACTGAAGCTTTCTTT.

The gene calls are TRBV27 and TRBJ1-2; tentatively, D is TRBD1 (5 bases). V was shortened by 4 bases and J by 3 bases, with 15 bases between the two germline ends. Germline V gene sequence: CDR1 MNHEY, CDR2 SMNVEV (reference sequence). CDR3 length: 15 amino acids. CDR3 bases: TGTGCCAGCAGTTCTCCCCTTATGGGGGACTATGGCTACACCTTC. Protein sequence: CASSSPLMGDYGYTF.

The J gene is TRBJ2-1, the V gene TRBV2; D may correspond to TRBD1 or TRBD2 (6 bases each). Germline V CDR1 and CDR2: SNHLY, FYNNEI. The CDR3 consists of 13 residues. The V end lost 6 bases, the J end lost 4 bases, and 10 bases lay between the germline ends. The CDR3 loop is CASRGGSYNEQFF. CDR3 DNA: TGTGCCAGCAGAGGGGGGTCTTACAATGAGCAGTTCTTC. Full variable domain (outside the CDR3, taken from reference TRBV2 and TRBJ2-1): EPEVTQTPSHQVTQMGQEVILRCVPISNHLYFYWYRQILGQKVEFLVSFYNNEISEKSEIFDDQFSVERPDGSNFTLKIRSTKLEDSAMYFCASRGGSYNEQFFGPGTRLTVL.

This chain uses TRBV6-4 with TRBJ2-1; TRBD1 is a possible D gene (5 bases). The V gene lost 3 bases and the J gene lost 8 bases, with 5 bases spanning the gap. The CDR3 spans 11 residues. Per the germline V gene, CDR1 is MRHNA and CDR2 is SNTAGT. DNA for the CDR3: TGTGCCAGCAGTGAAGGGGATGAGCAGTTCTTC. Amino acid sequence: CASSEGDEQFF.

CDR3 amino acids: CASSEWRENYGYTF. The CDR3 DNA reads TGTGCCAGCAGTGAATGGAGGGAAAACTATGGCTACACCTTC. This chain joins TRBV2 and TRBJ1-2; D is unresolved. V was cut by 2 bases and J by 2 bases, with 9 bases left in between. The CDR3 loop spans 14 amino acids. From germline, CDR1 is SNHLY and CDR2 FYNNEI.

The chain has TRBV11-2 and TRBJ2-5; D may be TRBD1 (5 bases). V lost 5 bases to trimming and J lost 2 bases, with 15 bases between them. CDR1 and CDR2 from the germline V gene are SGHAT and FQNNGV. CDR3 size: 15 residues. CDR3 sequence: CASSPRLGQQETQYF. The CDR3 nucleotides are TGTGCCAGCAGCCCCCGGTTGGGGCAGCAAGAGACCCAGTACTTC.

This clone was detected only a few times. The chain recombines TRBV27 with TRBJ2-7, with D possibly matching TRBD1 (5 bases). There are 14 residues in the CDR3. Germline-derived CDR1 and CDR2 are MNHEY and SMNVEV (reference sequence). V shed 0 bases and J shed 3 bases, with 9 bases lying between them. The DNA for the CDR3 is TGTGCCAGCAGTTTATCGCAGGGCAACTACGAGCAGTACTTC. It translates to CASSLSQGNYEQYF.

The chain links TRBV7-7 to TRBJ2-3; D not certain. The germline gives CDR1 SSHAT, CDR2 FNYEAQ (reference sequence). V was clipped by 5 bases and J by 1 base, with 19 bases between them. The CDR3 runs 17 residues. The CDR3 spells CASSPQVRWSGTDTQYF. The CDR3 bases are TGTGCCAGCAGCCCTCAGGTTCGGTGGAGTGGCACAGATACGCAGTATTTT.

V usage is TRBV4-2 and J usage is TRBJ2-7; D ambiguous. V lost 0 bases and J lost 3, with 18 bases in between. This CDR3 is 17 amino acids long. Germline assignment: CDR1 LGHNA and CDR2 YNFKEQ. The CDR3 loop reads CASSQEGQQRQSYEQYF. In DNA form, the CDR3 reads TGTGCCAGCAGCCAAGAAGGGCAACAACGACAAAGCTACGAGCAGTACTTC.

The rearrangement uses TRBV19 and TRBJ1-1; 8 bases match TRBD1. CDR3 length: 14 amino acids. The V segment lost 6 bases and the J segment 4 bases; nucleotides outside the gene matches: 7. From germline, CDR1 is LNHDA and CDR2 SQIVND (reference sequence). The CDR3 coding sequence is TGTGCCAGTAGGAAACAGGGGGAAGGCACTGAAGCTTTCTTT. Amino acids: CASRKQGEGTEAFF. The whole variable domain, remainder taken from reference TRBV19 and TRBJ1-1, is DGGITQSPKYLFRKEGQNVTLSCEQNLNHDAMYWYRQDPGQGLRLIYYSQIVNDFQKGDIAEGYSVSREKKESFPLTVTSAQKNPTAFYLCASRKQGEGTEAFFGQGTRLTVV.

The chain joins TRBV7-7 to TRBJ2-2; TRBD1 matches at 8 bases. The V gene's germline CDR1 is SSHAT and CDR2 FNYEAQ (reference sequence). The V and J ends lost 4 bases and 0 bases, in that order; junction bases with no gene match: 10. This CDR3 contains 18 residues. CDR3 nucleotide sequence: TGTGCCAGCAGCTCGTTTAGGGACAGGCTTGCGAACACCGGGGAGCTGTTTTTT. This gives the protein CASSSFRDRLANTGELFF.

This clone was recorded once. This sequence joins TRBV18 and TRBJ1-4; D gene unclear. The length of the CDR3 is 13 residues. V gave up 3 bases and J gave up 4 bases, with 6 bases separating them. The germline CDR1 and CDR2 sequences are KGHSH and LQKENI. The chain's CDR3 is CASSPGNNEKLFF. CDR3 nucleotide sequence: TGTGCCAGCTCACCGGGTAATAATGAAAAACTGTTTTTT.

The V and J genes are TRBV5-1 and TRBJ1-6; 7 nucleotides line up with TRBD1. The CDR3 consists of 14 residues. The germline V gene has CDR1 SGHRS and CDR2 YFSETQ. The trim removed 4 bases at V and 6 bases at J, leaving 4 bases unmatched. CDR3 nucleotides: TGCGCCAGCAGCCCGGGGACAGTTAATTCACCCCTCCACTTT. Its protein product is CASSPGTVNSPLHF. The whole variable domain, remainder taken from reference TRBV5-1 and TRBJ1-6, is KAGVTQTPRYLIKTRGQQVTLSCSPISGHRSVSWYQQTPGQGLQFLFEYFSETQRNKGNFPGRFSGRQFSNSRSEMNVSTLELGDSALYLCASSPGTVNSPLHFGNGTRLTVT.